The text below deals with one T cell receptor beta chain. Its antigen is not identified. Amplification of TCR beta CDR3 regions used RNA as the template. The TCR CDR3 first-round RT-PCR relied on the HTBI primer set. MiXCR was run by TCRdb on the multiplex PCR reads, yielding one entry per CDR3 protein. The data show almost 500,000 distinct CDR3 sequences, 20% to 25% seen once. The PBMCs were taken from around 9.1 ml of fresh peripheral blood. The data stem from a study of T cells in Graves' hyperthyroidism and ophthalmopathy. Study summary: Prior to any treatment, at the point of initial diagnosis, peripheral blood was collected. Study outcomes and limitations: Ophthalmopathy was separated from stable hyperthyroidism by a 13 V-J model. Most expanded thyroid clonotypes above 0.001 recurred in blood.

CDR3 length equals 13 residues. CDR1 is ENHRY, CDR2 SYGVKD, per germline. Trimming cost V 6 bases and J 6 bases, with 14 bases left between them. The chain links TRBV10-3 to TRBJ1-1, with D hard to call. The sample taken for sequencing was blood. The origin of this receptor is a woman in her 70s with Graves' ophthalmopathy. DNA for the CDR3: TGTGCCATCAGCCAGACCCTAACCGCTGAAGCTTTCTTT. It specifies CAISQTLTAEAFF.